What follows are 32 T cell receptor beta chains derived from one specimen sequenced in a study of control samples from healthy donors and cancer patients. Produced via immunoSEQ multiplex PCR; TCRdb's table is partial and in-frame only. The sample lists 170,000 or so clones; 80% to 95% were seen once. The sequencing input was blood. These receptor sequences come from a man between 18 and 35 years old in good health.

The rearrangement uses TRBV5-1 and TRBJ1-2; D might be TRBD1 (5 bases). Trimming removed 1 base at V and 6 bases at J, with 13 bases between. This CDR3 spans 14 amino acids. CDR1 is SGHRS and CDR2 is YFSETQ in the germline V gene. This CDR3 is CASSLYGGSDGYTF. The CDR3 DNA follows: TGCGCCAGCAGCTTGTATGGGGGATCGGATGGCTACACCTTC.

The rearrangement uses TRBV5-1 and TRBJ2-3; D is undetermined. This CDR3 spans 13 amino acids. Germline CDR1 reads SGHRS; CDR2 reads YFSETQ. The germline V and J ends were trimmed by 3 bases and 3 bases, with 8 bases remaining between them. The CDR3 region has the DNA TGCGCCAGCAGCTGGCCTGGGACAGATACGCAGTATTTT. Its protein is CASSWPGTDTQYF.

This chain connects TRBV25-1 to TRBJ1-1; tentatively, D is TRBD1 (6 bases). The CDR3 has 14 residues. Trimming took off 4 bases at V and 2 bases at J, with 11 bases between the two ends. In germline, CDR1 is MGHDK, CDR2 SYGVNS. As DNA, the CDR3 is TGTGCCAGCAGTGGACAGGACTCAAACACTGAAGCTTTCTTT. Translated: CASSGQDSNTEAFF.

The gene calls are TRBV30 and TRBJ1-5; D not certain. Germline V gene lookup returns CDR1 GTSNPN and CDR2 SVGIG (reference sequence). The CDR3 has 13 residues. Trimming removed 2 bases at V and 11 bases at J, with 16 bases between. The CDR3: CAWSLDVRGAQHF. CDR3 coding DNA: TGTGCCTGGAGTTTGGATGTTCGAGGTGCCCAGCATTTT.

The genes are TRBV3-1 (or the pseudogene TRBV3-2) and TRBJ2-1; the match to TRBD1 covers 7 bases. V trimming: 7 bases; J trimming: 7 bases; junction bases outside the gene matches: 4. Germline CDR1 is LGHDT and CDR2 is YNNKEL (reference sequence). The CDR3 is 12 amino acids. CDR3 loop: CASNTRGNEQFF. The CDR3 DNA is TGTGCCAGCAATACCAGGGGGAATGAGCAGTTCTTC.

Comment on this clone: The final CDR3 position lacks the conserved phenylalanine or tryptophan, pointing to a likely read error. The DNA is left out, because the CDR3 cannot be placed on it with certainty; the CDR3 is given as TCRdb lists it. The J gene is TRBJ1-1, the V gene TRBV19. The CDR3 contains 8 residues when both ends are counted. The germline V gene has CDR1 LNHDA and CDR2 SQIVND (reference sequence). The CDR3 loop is CASSTGIG.

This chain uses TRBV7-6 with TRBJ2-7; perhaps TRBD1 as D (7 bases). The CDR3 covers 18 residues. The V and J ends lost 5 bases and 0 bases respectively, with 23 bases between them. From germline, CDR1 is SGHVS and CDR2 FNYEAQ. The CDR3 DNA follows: TGTGCCAGCAGCGTCCTCGGGGGACAGTATGGTATCTCCTACGAGCAGTACTTC. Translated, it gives CASSVLGGQYGISYEQYF.

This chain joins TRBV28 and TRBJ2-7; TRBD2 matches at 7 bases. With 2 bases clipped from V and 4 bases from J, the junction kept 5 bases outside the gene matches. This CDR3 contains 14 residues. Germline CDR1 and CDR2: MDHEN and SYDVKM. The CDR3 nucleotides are TGTGCCAGCAGTTTAAAGGCGGGGGTTTACGAGCAGTACTTC. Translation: CASSLKAGVYEQYF.

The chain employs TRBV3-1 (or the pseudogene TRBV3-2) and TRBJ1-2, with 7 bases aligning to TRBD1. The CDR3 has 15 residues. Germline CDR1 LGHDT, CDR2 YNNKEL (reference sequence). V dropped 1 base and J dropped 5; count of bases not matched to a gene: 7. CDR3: CASSQGGRGDYGYTF. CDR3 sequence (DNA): TGTGCCAGCAGCCAAGGGGGCAGGGGGGATTATGGCTACACCTTC.

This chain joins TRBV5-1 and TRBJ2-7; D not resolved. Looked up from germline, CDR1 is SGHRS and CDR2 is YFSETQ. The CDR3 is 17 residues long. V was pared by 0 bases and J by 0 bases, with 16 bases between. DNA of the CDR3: TGCGCCAGCAGCTTGGCAAAAGTTGGGATAGACTCCTACGAGCAGTACTTC. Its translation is CASSLAKVGIDSYEQYF.

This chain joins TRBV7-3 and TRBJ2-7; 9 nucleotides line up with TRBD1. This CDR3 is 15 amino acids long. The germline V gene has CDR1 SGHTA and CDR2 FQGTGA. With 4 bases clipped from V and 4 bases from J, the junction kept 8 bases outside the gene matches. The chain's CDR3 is CASSSSGQGIYEQYF. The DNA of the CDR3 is TGTGCCAGCAGCTCCTCTGGACAGGGGATATACGAGCAGTACTTC.

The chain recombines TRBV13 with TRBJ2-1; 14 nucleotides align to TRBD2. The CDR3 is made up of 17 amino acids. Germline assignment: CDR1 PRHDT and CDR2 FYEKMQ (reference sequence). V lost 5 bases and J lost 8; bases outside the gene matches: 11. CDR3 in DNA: TGTGCCAGCAGCCCAGGGGGGACTAGCGGGGGTTATCATGAGCAGTTCTTC. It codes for CASSPGGTSGGYHEQFF.

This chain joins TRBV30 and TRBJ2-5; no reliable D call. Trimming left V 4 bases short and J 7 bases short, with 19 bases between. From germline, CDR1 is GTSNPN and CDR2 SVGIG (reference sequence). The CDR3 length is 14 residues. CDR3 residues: CAWTTQRTARTQYF. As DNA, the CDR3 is TGTGCCTGGACTACCCAAAGGACGGCCAGGACCCAGTACTTC.

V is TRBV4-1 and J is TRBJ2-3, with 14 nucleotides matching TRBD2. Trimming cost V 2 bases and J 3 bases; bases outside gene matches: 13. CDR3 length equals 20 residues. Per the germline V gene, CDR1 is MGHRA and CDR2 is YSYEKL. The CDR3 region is CASSQTSRLAGGRHTDTQYF. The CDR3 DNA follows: TGCGCCAGCAGCCAAACCTCCCGACTAGCGGGGGGGCGTCATACAGATACGCAGTATTTT.

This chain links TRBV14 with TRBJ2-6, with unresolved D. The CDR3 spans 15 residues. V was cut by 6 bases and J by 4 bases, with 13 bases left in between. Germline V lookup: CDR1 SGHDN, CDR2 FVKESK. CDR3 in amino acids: CASSRQAAGANVLTF. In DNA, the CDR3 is TGTGCCAGCAGTAGGCAGGCGGCCGGGGCCAACGTCCTGACTTTC.

In nucleotides, the CDR3 is TGTGCCAGCAGCTCGCTATATTTAGGCAGGGTAAATGAAAACACCATATATTTT. Protein product: CASSSLYLGRVNENTIYF. The V call is TRBV7-2, the J call TRBJ1-3; a weak D match, TRBD1 (5 bases). The CDR3 sequence is 18 residues long. Trimming took 4 bases from V and 6 from J, leaving 25 bases between them. Germline CDR1 SGHTA, CDR2 FQGNSA.

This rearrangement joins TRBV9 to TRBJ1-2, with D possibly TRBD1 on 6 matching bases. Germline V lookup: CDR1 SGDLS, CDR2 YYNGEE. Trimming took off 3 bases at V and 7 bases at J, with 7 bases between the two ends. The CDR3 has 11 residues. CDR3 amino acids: CASSARGGYTF. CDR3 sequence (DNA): TGTGCCAGCAGCGCCAGGGGTGGCTACACCTTC.

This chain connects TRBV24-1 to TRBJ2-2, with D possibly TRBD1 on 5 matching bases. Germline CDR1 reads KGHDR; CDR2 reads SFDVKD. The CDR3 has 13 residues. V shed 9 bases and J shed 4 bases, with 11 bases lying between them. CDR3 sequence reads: CATRQSGTGELFF. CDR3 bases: TGTGCCACCCGACAGTCCGGCACCGGGGAGCTGTTTTTT.

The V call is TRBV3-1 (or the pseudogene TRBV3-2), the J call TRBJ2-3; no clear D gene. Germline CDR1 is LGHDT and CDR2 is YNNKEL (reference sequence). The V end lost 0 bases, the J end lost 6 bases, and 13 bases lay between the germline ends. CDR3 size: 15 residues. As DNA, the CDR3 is TGTGCCAGCAGCCAAGAACCGGACCCCCCGGATACGCAGTATTTT. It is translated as CASSQEPDPPDTQYF.

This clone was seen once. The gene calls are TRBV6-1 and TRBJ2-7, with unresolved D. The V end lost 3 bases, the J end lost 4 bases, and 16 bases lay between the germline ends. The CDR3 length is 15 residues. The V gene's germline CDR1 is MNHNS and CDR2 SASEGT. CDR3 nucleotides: TGTGCCAGCAGTGACCCACACCGCTCCACTTACGAGCAGTACTTC. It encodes CASSDPHRSTYEQYF.

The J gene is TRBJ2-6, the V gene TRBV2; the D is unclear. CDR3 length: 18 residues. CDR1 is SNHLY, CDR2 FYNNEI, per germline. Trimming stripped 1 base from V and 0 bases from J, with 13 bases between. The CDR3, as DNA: TGTGCCAGCAGTGAAGGCCCCTTCAGCCTCTCTGGGGCCAACGTCCTGACTTTC. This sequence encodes CASSEGPFSLSGANVLTF.

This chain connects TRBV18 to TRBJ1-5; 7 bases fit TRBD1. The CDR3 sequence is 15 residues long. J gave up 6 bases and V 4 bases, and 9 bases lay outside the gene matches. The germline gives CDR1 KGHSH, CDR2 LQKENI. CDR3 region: CASSLATGTVQPQHF. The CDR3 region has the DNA TGTGCCAGCTCACTAGCGACAGGGACGGTTCAGCCCCAGCATTTT.

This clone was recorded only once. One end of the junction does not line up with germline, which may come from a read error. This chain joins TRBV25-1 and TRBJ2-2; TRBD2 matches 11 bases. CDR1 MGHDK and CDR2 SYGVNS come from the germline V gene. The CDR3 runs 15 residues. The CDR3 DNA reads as TGTGCCAGCAGTGCTAGCGGGGGGTACACGGGGGAGCTGTTTTTT. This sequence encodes CASSASGGYTGELFF. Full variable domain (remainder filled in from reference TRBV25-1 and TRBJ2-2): EADIYQTPRYLVIGTGKKITLECSQTMGHDKMYWYQQDPGMELHLIHYSYGVNSTEKGDLSSESTVSRIRTEHFPLTLESARPSHTSQYLCASSASGGYTGELFFGEGSRLTVL.

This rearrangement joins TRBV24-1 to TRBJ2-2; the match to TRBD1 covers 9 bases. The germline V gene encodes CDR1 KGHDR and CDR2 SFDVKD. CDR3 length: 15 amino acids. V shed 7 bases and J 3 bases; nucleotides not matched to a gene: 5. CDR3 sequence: CATRRTGEDTGELFF. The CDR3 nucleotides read TGTGCCACCAGACGGACAGGGGAGGACACCGGGGAGCTGTTTTTT.

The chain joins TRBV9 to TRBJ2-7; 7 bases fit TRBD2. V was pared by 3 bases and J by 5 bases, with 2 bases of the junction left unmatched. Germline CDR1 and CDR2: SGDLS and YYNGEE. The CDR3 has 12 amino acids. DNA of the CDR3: TGTGCCAGCAGCGGTCGGGGGGACGAGCAGTACTTC. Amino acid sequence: CASSGRGDEQYF.

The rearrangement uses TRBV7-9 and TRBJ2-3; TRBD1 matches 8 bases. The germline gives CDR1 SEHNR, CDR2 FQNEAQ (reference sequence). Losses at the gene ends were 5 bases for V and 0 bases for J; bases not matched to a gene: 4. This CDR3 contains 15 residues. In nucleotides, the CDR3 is TGTGCCAGCAGCCCTTGGGACAGGAGCACAGATACGCAGTATTTT. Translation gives CASSPWDRSTDTQYF.

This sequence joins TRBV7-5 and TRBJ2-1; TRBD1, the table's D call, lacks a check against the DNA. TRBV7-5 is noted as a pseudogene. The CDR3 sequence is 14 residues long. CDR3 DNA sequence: TGTGTCAGAAGCGCAGGGTATTCGGACAATGAGCAGTTCTTC. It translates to CVRSAGYSDNEQFF.

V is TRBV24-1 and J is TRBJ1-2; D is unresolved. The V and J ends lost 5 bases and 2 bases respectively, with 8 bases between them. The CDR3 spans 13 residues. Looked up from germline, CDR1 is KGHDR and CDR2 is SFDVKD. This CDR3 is CATSASGNYGYTF. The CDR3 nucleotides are TGTGCCACCAGTGCATCGGGGAACTATGGCTACACCTTC.

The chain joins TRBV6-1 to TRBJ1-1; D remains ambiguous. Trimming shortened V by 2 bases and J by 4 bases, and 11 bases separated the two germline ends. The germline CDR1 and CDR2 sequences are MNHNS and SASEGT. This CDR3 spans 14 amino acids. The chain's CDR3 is CASSEMVESTEAFF. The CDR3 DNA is TGTGCCAGCAGTGAAATGGTCGAGAGCACTGAAGCTTTCTTT.

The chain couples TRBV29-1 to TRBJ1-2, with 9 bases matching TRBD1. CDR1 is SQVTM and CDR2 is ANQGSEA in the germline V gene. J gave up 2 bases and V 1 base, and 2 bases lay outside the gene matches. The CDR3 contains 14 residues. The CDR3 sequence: CSVEATGGNYGYTF. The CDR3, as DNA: TGCAGCGTTGAAGCCACAGGGGGCAACTATGGCTACACCTTC.

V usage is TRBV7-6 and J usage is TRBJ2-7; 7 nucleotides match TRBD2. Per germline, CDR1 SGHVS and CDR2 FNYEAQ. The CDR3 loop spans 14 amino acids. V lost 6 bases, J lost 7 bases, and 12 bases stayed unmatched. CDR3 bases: TGTGCCAGCAGACCAATAGCGGGTATGGGGGAGCAGTACTTC. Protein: CASRPIAGMGEQYF.

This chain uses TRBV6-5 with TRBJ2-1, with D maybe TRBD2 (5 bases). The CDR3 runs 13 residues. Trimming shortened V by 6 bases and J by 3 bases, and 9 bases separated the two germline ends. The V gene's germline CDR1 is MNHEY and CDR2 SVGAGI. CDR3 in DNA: TGTGCCAGCAGGGAGGTAAACTACAATGAGCAGTTCTTC. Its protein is CASREVNYNEQFF.